These 23 T cell receptor beta chains were sequenced from one sample in a study of shared clonotypes between healthy human individuals. Using immunoSEQ multiplex PCR, the repertoire was profiled, and TCRdb retains in-frame clones only, with some absent. Of around 1 million clones in the sample, around three quarters were seen once. Sequencing was done on a sample of memory CD4+ T cells sorted from blood. As for subset: CD45RA-negative fraction. Receptor source: a man in his late teens or twenties in good health.

The rearrangement joins TRBV18 to TRBJ2-1; D may be TRBD2 (6 bases). The CDR3 extends over 15 amino acids. In germline, CDR1 is KGHSH, CDR2 LQKENI. Trimming took 1 base from V and 8 from J, leaving 15 bases between them. The CDR3 sequence: CASSPLSGLSDEQFF. In DNA, the CDR3 is TGTGCCAGCTCACCACTTAGCGGACTGTCGGATGAGCAGTTCTTC.

This clone came up a few times. This sequence joins TRBV11-2 and TRBJ2-5; 13 bases are shared with TRBD2. V was clipped by 0 bases and J by 6 bases; unmatched bases: 7. The CDR3 sequence is 17 residues long. Germline V lookup: CDR1 SGHAT, CDR2 FQNNGV. CDR3 protein: CASSLELAGGLRKTQYF. CDR3 in DNA: TGTGCCAGCAGCTTAGAACTAGCGGGAGGGCTAAGGAAGACCCAGTACTTC.

The chain has TRBV7-9 and TRBJ2-2, with D perhaps TRBD2 (6 bases). This CDR3 comprises 15 residues. Trimming pared 6 bases from V and 1 base from J, leaving 12 bases between. The germline V gene has CDR1 SEHNR and CDR2 FQNEAQ (reference sequence). The chain's CDR3 is CASSSGLKNTGELFF. DNA for the CDR3: TGTGCCAGCAGTTCGGGACTCAAGAACACCGGGGAGCTGTTTTTT. Filled out from reference TRBV7-9 and TRBJ2-2, the complete variable domain reads DTGVSQNPRHKITKRGQNVTFRCDPISEHNRLYWYRQTLGQGPEFLTYFQNEAQLEKSRLLSDRFSAERPKGSFSTLEIQRTEQGDSAMYLCASSSGLKNTGELFFGEGSRLTVL.

The chain uses TRBV29-1 and TRBJ2-7, with D possibly being TRBD2 (7 bases). CDR1 SQVTM and CDR2 ANQGSEA come from the germline V gene. This CDR3 has 12 residues. The germline V and J ends were trimmed by 0 bases and 7 bases, with 10 bases remaining between them. In DNA form, the CDR3 reads TGCAGCGTTGAAGAGGGAGGGACAGAGCAGTACTTC. Translating it yields CSVEEGGTEQYF.

J is TRBJ2-3 and V is TRBV10-2; TRBD2 agrees at 10 bases. The germline V gene encodes CDR1 WSHSY and CDR2 SAAADI. Germline trimming cut 8 bases from V and 4 bases from J; bases unmatched to any gene: 6. The CDR3 loop spans 14 amino acids. CDR3 sequence (DNA): TGCGCCAGCTCCACTAGCGGGGCCCCAGATACGCAGTATTTT. It codes for CASSTSGAPDTQYF.

This clone was detected only once. V gene TRBV6-5 combines with J gene TRBJ2-5, with TRBD1 as a possible D gene (6 bases). This CDR3 has 13 residues. The V end lost 4 bases, the J end lost 2 bases, and 8 bases lay between the germline ends. Germline CDR1 and CDR2: MNHEY and SVGAGI. The CDR3 sequence: CASSSGQQETQYF. The CDR3 DNA follows: TGTGCCAGCAGTTCCGGACAGCAAGAGACCCAGTACTTC.

This clone was detected only a few times. The gene calls are TRBV7-9 and TRBJ1-1, with a tentative D call TRBD1 (5 bases). Germline V gene lookup returns CDR1 SEHNR and CDR2 FQNEAQ (reference sequence). The CDR3 loop spans 15 amino acids. Trimming cost V 1 base and J 4 bases, with 13 bases left between them. DNA for the CDR3: TGTGCCAGCAGCTTAGATGGGGGGAGAAGCACTGAAGCTTTCTTT. The encoded protein is CASSLDGGRSTEAFF.

The chain combines TRBV6-5 with TRBJ2-6; D is uncertain. V dropped 2 bases and J dropped 1 base, with 6 bases sitting between them. This CDR3 is built from 15 residues. Germline V CDR1 and CDR2: MNHEY, SVGAGI. CDR3 loop: CASSYRASGANVLTF. The DNA of the CDR3 is TGTGCCAGCAGTTACCGGGCGTCTGGGGCCAACGTCCTGACTTTC.

CDR3 protein: CASSLPGLVNEQFF. CDR3 nucleotide sequence: TGTGCCAGCAGTTTACCGGGACTAGTCAATGAGCAGTTCTTC. The rearrangement joins TRBV6-1 to TRBJ2-1, with 8 bases that match TRBD2. The junction had 6 bases not matched to a gene; V was cut back by 5 bases and J by 6 bases. In germline, CDR1 is MNHNS, CDR2 SASEGT. The CDR3 totals 14 residues.

J is TRBJ2-3 and V is TRBV2, with D possibly matching TRBD2 (6 bases). Trimming took 1 base from V and 2 from J, leaving 13 bases between them. Germline CDR1 reads SNHLY; CDR2 reads FYNNEI. This CDR3 is 16 amino acids long. Written as DNA, the CDR3 is TGTGCCAGCAGTGAAGAGCGGGCGGCCCACACAGATACGCAGTATTTT. This gives the protein CASSEERAAHTDTQYF.

As regards this clone: Additional DNA sequences in this sample encode the identical CDR3. The V gene is TRBV4-1, the J gene TRBJ2-1; 12 nucleotides match TRBD2. With V trimmed by 6 bases and J by 6 bases, 0 bases remained unmatched. The CDR3 has 13 residues. Germline CDR1 reads MGHRA; CDR2 reads YSYEKL. The CDR3 loop is CASRLAGGNEQFF. The CDR3 DNA reads as TGCGCCAGCAGACTAGCGGGAGGCAATGAGCAGTTCTTC.

The chain is built from TRBV4-3 and TRBJ1-2, with a tentative D call TRBD1 (6 bases). Germline-derived CDR1 and CDR2 are LGHNA and YSLEER. The CDR3 contains 15 residues. With 0 bases removed from V and 4 bases from J, the gap between germline ends came to 12 bases. The CDR3 is CASSQDPGVGYGYTF. CDR3 nucleotides: TGCGCCAGCAGCCAAGATCCAGGGGTCGGCTATGGCTACACCTTC.

The chain joins TRBV10-3 to TRBJ1-3; D gene uncertain. V lost 7 bases to trimming and J lost 4 bases, with 14 bases between them. CDR3 size: 14 residues. In germline, CDR1 is ENHRY, CDR2 SYGVKD. The CDR3 region has the DNA TGTGCCATCACCTTAGGGCAGGCAGGAAACACCATATATTTT. Its translation: CAITLGQAGNTIYF.

V gene TRBV4-3 combines with J gene TRBJ2-4; perhaps D is TRBD1 or TRBD2 (5 bases each). Trimming stripped 3 bases from V and 7 bases from J, with 13 bases between. The CDR3 is 14 residues long. Germline CDR1 and CDR2: LGHNA and YSLEER. CDR3 protein: CASSHRSEGNIQYF. The CDR3 nucleotides read TGCGCCAGCAGCCATCGGTCCGAGGGGAACATTCAGTACTTC.

The CDR3 region is CASSQDQSGRAEKLFF. CDR3 nucleotides: TGCGCCAGCAGCCAAGATCAGTCGGGGAGGGCGGAAAAACTGTTTTTT. The chain uses TRBV4-1 and TRBJ1-4; no clear D gene. V shed 0 bases and J shed 8 bases, with 16 bases lying between them. From germline, CDR1 is MGHRA and CDR2 YSYEKL. CDR3 size: 16 residues.

In this sample, this clone turned up once. This sequence joins TRBV18 and TRBJ1-3; the D gene is possibly TRBD1 (6 bases). The CDR3 covers 15 residues. V was shortened by 2 bases and J by 2 bases, with 10 bases between the two germline ends. CDR1 and CDR2 from the germline V gene are KGHSH and LQKENI. In nucleotides, the CDR3 is TGTGCCAGCTCACCAGGGACATCCACTGGAAACACCATATATTTT. Amino acid sequence: CASSPGTSTGNTIYF.

This chain links TRBV28 with TRBJ1-1; D gene ambiguous. Germline CDR1 MDHEN, CDR2 SYDVKM. Trimming took off 3 bases at V and 1 base at J, with 9 bases between the two ends. The CDR3 spans 14 residues. As DNA, the CDR3 is TGTGCCAGCAGTTTTTATCTACAGAACACTGAAGCTTTCTTT. Translated: CASSFYLQNTEAFF.

The V call is TRBV10-3, the J call TRBJ2-5; weak D call: TRBD1 (5 bases). The V and J ends lost 3 bases and 4 bases respectively, with 9 bases between them. CDR3 length: 13 amino acids. CDR1 is ENHRY and CDR2 is SYGVKD in the germline V gene. The CDR3 protein is CAISEGVTETQYF. The CDR3 bases are TGTGCCATCAGTGAAGGGGTTACAGAGACCCAGTACTTC.

The chain joins TRBV18 to TRBJ1-3; D possibly corresponds to TRBD1 (5 bases). CDR3 length: 15 residues. Trimming shortened V by 3 bases and J by 0 bases, and 9 bases separated the two germline ends. Germline V gene sequence: CDR1 KGHSH, CDR2 LQKENI. CDR3 in DNA: TGTGCCAGCTCACCTTCCGGGGGCTCTGGAAACACCATATATTTT. Protein: CASSPSGGSGNTIYF.

The V gene is TRBV11-3, the J gene TRBJ2-1, with D possibly matching TRBD2 (5 bases). The CDR3 is 15 residues long. The germline V and J ends were trimmed by 5 bases and 6 bases, with 17 bases remaining between them. Looked up from germline, CDR1 is SGHNT and CDR2 is YENEEA. The CDR3 nucleotides are TGTGCCAGCAGCCAAGAGTCGGACTCGTTCAATGAGCAGTTCTTC. Translating gives CASSQESDSFNEQFF.

The genes are TRBV18 and TRBJ1-5, with 8 bases identical to TRBD1. This CDR3 has 15 amino acids. Losses at the gene ends were 5 bases for V and 2 bases for J; bases not matched to a gene: 5. CDR1 is KGHSH, CDR2 LQKENI, per germline. The CDR3 region is CASSADRVRNQPQHF. CDR3 nucleotide sequence: TGTGCCAGCTCAGCGGACAGGGTGCGCAATCAGCCCCAGCATTTT.

The chain combines TRBV30 with TRBJ1-5; D not certain. The length of the CDR3 is 12 residues. V was clipped by 3 bases and J by 7 bases, with 10 bases between them. The germline V gene has CDR1 GTSNPN and CDR2 SVGIG (reference sequence). CDR3 in DNA: TGTGCCTGGAGCGGGTTGGGGCAGCCCCAGCATTTT. This sequence encodes CAWSGLGQPQHF.

The chain uses TRBV29-1 and TRBJ1-2, with 7 bases identical to TRBD1. From germline, CDR1 is SQVTM and CDR2 ANQGSEA. Trimming removed 4 bases from V and 0 bases from J; junction bases left unmatched: 8. The CDR3 length is 15 residues. The CDR3, as DNA: TGCAGCGTTGGGGGACAGAGAATTTCTAACTATGGCTACACCTTC. Protein: CSVGGQRISNYGYTF. Using reference TRBV29-1 and TRBJ1-2 for the parts outside the CDR3, the full variable domain is SAVISQKPSRDICQRGTSLTIQCQVDSQVTMMFWYRQQPGQSLTLIATANQGSEATYESGFVIDKFPISRPNLTFSTLTVSNMSPEDSSIYLCSVGGQRISNYGYTFGSGTRLTVV.